Listed here is a single TCR beta chain. This entry belongs to a study of blood T cell repertoires in COVID-19. About the study: Whether acute or convalescent, the COVID-19 samples came from the United States, Italy and Spain.

Using immunoSEQ multiplex PCR, the repertoire was profiled, and TCRdb retains in-frame clones only, with some absent. The sample comprises fewer than 200,000 clones, 70% to 90% of which are singletons, and 7% to 10% rests with the top ten. CDR3 length equals 14 residues. The V and J ends lost 2 bases and 6 bases respectively, with 13 bases between them. CDR1 and CDR2 from the germline V gene are MNHEY and SVGAGI. V gene TRBV6-5 combines with J gene TRBJ1-2; a weak D match, TRBD1 (6 bases). The sequencing input was peripheral blood. The receptor was isolated from an older woman with COVID-19, enrolled during active disease. CDR3: CASSYAPGDNGYTF. DNA of the CDR3: TGTGCCAGCAGTTACGCCCCAGGGGACAATGGCTACACCTTC.